A selection of T cell receptor beta chains follows, all from one sample in a study of shared clonotypes between healthy human individuals. Generated by immunoSEQ multiplex PCR, the TCRdb table keeps only in-frame clones and is missing some. The sample shows 2 million to 2.5 million clones, approximately 90% of them seen only once. The sequenced material came from naive CD4+ T cells from PBMCs. The receptors originated from a young man in good health. Some clones in this sample may be carry-over from other donors' samples. Both conserved end residues are part of each CDR3. D genes are given only for firm matches. Size tells how often a clone was seen (once, few, many) or the class of an expanded clone, and some rows leave it out.

v_gene	j_gene	d_gene	abundance	CDR3aa	CDR3nt
TRBV7-9	TRBJ1-2	.	.	CASSLLGAAPLGFTF	TGTGCCAGCAGCTTATTGGGGGCAGCCCCCTTGGGGTTCACCTTC
TRBV6-5	TRBJ2-6	.	.	CASRDTSSGANVLTF	TGTGCCAGCAGGGACACAAGCTCTGGGGCCAACGTCCTGACTTTC
TRBV5-6	TRBJ2-7	.	.	CASSRDSYEQYF	TGTGCCAGCAGCCGGGACTCCTACGAGCAGTACTTC
TRBV10-2	TRBJ2-3	TRBD2	.	CASSEGRLAGLEIDTQYF	TGCGCCAGCAGTGAGGGTCGGCTAGCGGGACTCGAGATAGATACGCAGTATTTT
TRBV2	TRBJ1-2	.	.	CASSELLRTSYGYTF	TGTGCCAGCAGTGAATTGTTAAGGACATCCTACGGCTACACCTTC
TRBV15	TRBJ1-1	TRBD1	.	CATILDRGDTEAFF	TGTGCCACCATCCTGGACAGGGGGGACACTGAAGCTTTCTTT
TRBV27	TRBJ2-3	.	.	CASSPSTDTQYF	TGTGCCAGCAGTCCGTCCACAGATACGCAGTATTTT
TRBV2	TRBJ2-3	TRBD1	.	CASRGTGGGDTQYF	TGTGCCAGCAGGGGGACAGGGGGAGGAGATACGCAGTATTTT
TRBV18	TRBJ2-7	TRBD1	.	CASSPPKDRGLYEQYF	TGTGCCAGCTCACCCCCCAAGGACAGGGGGCTCTACGAGCAGTACTTC
TRBV14	TRBJ2-5	.	.	CASSQHQETQYF	TGTGCCAGCAGCCAACACCAAGAGACCCAGTACTTC
TRBV5-4	TRBJ2-1	TRBD2	.	CASSSSSGTDNEQFF	TGTGCCAGCAGCTCCTCTAGCGGGACTGACAATGAGCAGTTCTTC
TRBV7-9	TRBJ1-1	.	.	CASSPGTFGTEAFF	TGTGCCAGCAGCCCTGGGACCTTCGGCACTGAAGCTTTCTTT
TRBV7-2	TRBJ1-2	.	.	CASSPPLGQGTNYGYTF	TGTGCCAGCAGCCCTCCTTTGGGCCAGGGGACTAACTATGGCTACACCTTC
TRBV5-1	TRBJ2-5	.	.	CASSPDWGEGTQYF	TGCGCCAGCAGCCCTGACTGGGGGGAAGGGACCCAGTACTTC
TRBV7-2	TRBJ1-5	.	.	CASSLVSQPQHF	TGTGCCAGCAGCCTTGTCAGTCAGCCCCAGCATTTT
TRBV7-3	TRBJ2-2	.	.	CASSLMASSNTGELFF	TGTGCCAGCAGCTTAATGGCCTCCTCGAACACCGGGGAGCTGTTTTTT
TRBV27	TRBJ1-1	.	few	CASSFGPNTEAFF	TGTGCCAGCAGTTTCGGCCCGAACACTGAAGCTTTCTTT
TRBV28	TRBJ1-5	TRBD1	.	CASSPDRGRNQPQHF	TGTGCCAGCAGTCCTGACAGGGGTCGCAATCAGCCCCAGCATTTT
TRBV28	TRBJ1-2	.	.	CASLEGRVGYTF	TGTGCCAGCCTGGAGGGGCGGGTTGGCTACACCTTC
TRBV28	TRBJ2-7	.	.	CAVDESGYEQYF	TGTGCCGTTGATGAGAGCGGTTACGAGCAGTACTTC
TRBV10-3	TRBJ1-2	.	.	CAISAWDGRDYGYTF	TGTGCCATCAGTGCTTGGGACGGCCGGGACTATGGCTACACCTTC
TRBV9	TRBJ2-3	.	.	CASSPLGVRDTQYF	TGTGCCAGCAGCCCCCTCGGGGTGAGAGATACGCAGTATTTT
TRBV5-1	TRBJ2-3	TRBD2	.	CASNLLASSTDTQYF	TGCGCCAGCAACCTACTAGCGAGCAGCACAGATACGCAGTATTTT
TRBV5-4	TRBJ1-2	TRBD1	.	CASSFGQGASYGYTF	TGTGCCAGCAGCTTCGGACAGGGGGCCAGCTATGGCTACACCTTC
TRBV10-1	TRBJ2-3	.	once	CASSVGGRTDTQYF	TGCGCCAGCAGTGTCGGGGGGCGGACAGATACGCAGTATTTT